The 8 T cell receptor beta chains presented below share a single source sample, sequenced in a study of blood T cell repertoires in COVID-19. Clones were sequenced by immunoSEQ multiplex PCR, and TCRdb holds only the in-frame ones, with some missing. The data show fewer than 250,000 clones, approximately 84% seen once. The sample was peripheral blood. Receptor source: a man aged 45 to 65 with COVID-19, enrolled during active disease.

The rearrangement joins TRBV6-5 to TRBJ1-3, with 9 bases that match TRBD1. Per the germline V gene, CDR1 is MNHEY and CDR2 is SVGAGI. With 0 bases clipped from V and 4 bases from J, the junction kept 4 bases outside the gene matches. This CDR3 is built from 16 residues. The CDR3, as DNA: TGTGCCAGCAGTTACTCGGGACAGGGAGTAGGAAACACCATATATTTT. Translated: CASSYSGQGVGNTIYF.

In its sample, this clone was seen a few times. For the CDR3, the DNA is TGTGCCACCAGTGACCCGACAGATGAGGACCACTTT. Translating gives CATSDPTDEDHF. The chain is built from TRBV24-1 and TRBJ1-6; D may be TRBD1 (5 bases). Germline V gene data show CDR1 as KGHDR and CDR2 as SFDVKD. The CDR3 is 12 amino acids. V gave up 4 bases and J gave up 18 bases, with 15 bases separating them.

This clone has a single count. J is TRBJ2-2 and V is TRBV30; D uncertain. CDR1 is GTSNPN and CDR2 is SVGIG in the germline V gene (reference sequence). The CDR3 is 14 amino acids. V lost 8 bases and J lost 1, with 14 bases in between. The CDR3 loop is CARRVDLNTGELFF. The CDR3 region has the DNA TGTGCCCGTCGAGTCGATTTGAACACCGGGGAGCTGTTTTTT.

This clone was detected a few times. V usage is TRBV11-2 and J usage is TRBJ1-1; 8 bases line up with TRBD1. J lost 7 bases, V lost 1 base, and 5 bases had no gene match. This CDR3 region has 14 residues. The germline gives CDR1 SGHAT, CDR2 FQNNGV. CDR3 nucleotide sequence: TGTGCCAGCAGCTTAGTCTCAGGACAGGGTGAAGCTTTCTTT. It is translated as CASSLVSGQGEAFF.

The V call is TRBV3-1 (or the pseudogene TRBV3-2), the J call TRBJ1-2; D may be TRBD1 (6 bases). V gave up 6 bases and J gave up 0 bases, with 14 bases separating them. The CDR3 length is 15 residues. Per the germline V gene, CDR1 is LGHDT and CDR2 is YNNKEL (reference sequence). The CDR3, as DNA: TGTGCCAGCAGACCTACAGGGATAACTAACTATGGCTACACCTTC. Translation: CASRPTGITNYGYTF.

The chain is built from TRBV19 and TRBJ2-2, with 10 bases aligning to TRBD2. The germline V gene encodes CDR1 LNHDA and CDR2 SQIVND (reference sequence). The CDR3 runs 16 residues. With V trimmed by 4 bases and J by 0 bases, 2 bases remained unmatched. The CDR3 nucleotides read TGTGCCAGTAGTACCCTAGCGGGGGCGAACACCGGGGAGCTGTTTTTT. Protein: CASSTLAGANTGELFF.

The chain recombines TRBV5-1 with TRBJ2-2; TRBD2 aligns across 9 bases. V lost 6 bases to trimming and J lost 0 bases; unmatched junction nucleotides: 15. Germline assignment: CDR1 SGHRS and CDR2 YFSETQ. CDR3 length: 19 residues. The CDR3 nucleotides are TGCGCCAGCACTCGCGTGAATAGCGGGGGAATAGCGAACACCGGGGAGCTGTTTTTT. Protein sequence: CASTRVNSGGIANTGELFF.

This clone appeared once. The V gene is TRBV4-3, the J gene TRBJ2-5; no firm D call. The CDR3 has 15 amino acids. Germline loops: CDR1 LGHNA, CDR2 YSLEER. Trimming pared 0 bases from V and 0 bases from J, leaving 8 bases between. Here the CDR3 reads CASSQDLEYQETQYF. The CDR3 DNA is TGCGCCAGCAGCCAAGACTTAGAGTACCAAGAGACCCAGTACTTC.